The entry that follows covers one TCR beta chain sequence. Antigen unknown. Primers included in the PCR were 60 Vbeta and 13 Jbeta primers. This table comes from immunoSEQ multiplex PCR, and its TCRdb copy is limited to in-frame clones, with some not included. The table includes about 170,000 clones, over 70% detected once. Germline V CDR1 and CDR2: MNHEY, SMNVEV (reference sequence). V was clipped by 6 bases and J by 8 bases; unmatched bases: 12. The CDR3 sequence is 14 residues long. This entry comes from a study of cytomegalovirus exposure and HLA in healthy donors. General study findings and limits: In a later analysis, HLA-associated beta chains showed higher expansion and lower generation probabilities than comparable chains. There were around 160 TCR beta chains listed as cytomegalovirus-associated.

Input material: PBMCs. This receptor was obtained from a boy between 2 and 10 years old in good health and CMV-seronegative. The chain employs TRBV27 and TRBJ1-2; 7 positions match TRBD1. The CDR3 loop is CASSQDRVRGGYTF. The CDR3 region has the DNA TGTGCCAGCAGCCAAGACAGGGTGAGGGGCGGCTACACCTTC.